This TCR beta chain was found in a study of blood T cell repertoires in COVID-19. Study-level background: Material from acute and convalescent COVID-19 was sourced from the United States, Italy and Spain.

Authors' data handling: Amplification of reference gene primers provided the estimated nucleated cell counts. TCRdb keeps only in-frame clones here, not all; method: immunoSEQ multiplex PCR. Clone size and the V and J calls come from that table; the DNA yielded D and trimming. Seen here are about 150,000 clones, around four fifths observed once, and the top ten hold about 3%. Germline V lookup: CDR1 SGHTA, CDR2 FQGNSA. Germline trimming cut 7 bases from V and 9 bases from J; bases unmatched to any gene: 8. The length of the CDR3 is 13 residues. This clone was seen more than once but under ten times. Sequencing was done on a sample of peripheral blood. This TCR derives from a middle-aged woman with active or convalescent COVID-19. The chain joins TRBV7-2 to TRBJ1-2, with 10 bases matching TRBD1. CDR3 amino acids: CASTPGTGDSYTF. The DNA of the CDR3 is TGTGCCAGCACTCCCGGGACAGGGGACAGCTACACCTTC.